The following is a T cell receptor (beta chain) sequence with its context. This entry is derived from a study of T cells in Graves' hyperthyroidism and ophthalmopathy. Researchers took RNA transcripts and amplified the TCR beta CDR3 regions from them. The HTBI primer set drove a first-round RT-PCR of the TCR CDR3. MiXCR, applied by TCRdb to the multiplex PCR reads, yields one record per CDR3 protein. In the table there are under 700,000 distinct CDR3 sequences, around 42% of which are singletons. Sequencing used peripheral blood or thyroid tissue (not recorded which). This clonotype was obtained from a woman aged 18-30 years with Graves' hyperthyroidism.

Here the CDR3 reads CASSYGLRGPSNQPQHF. The CDR3 coding sequence is TGTGCCAGCAGTTACGGGTTGAGAGGGCCGAGCAATCAGCCCCAGCATTTT. This chain links TRBV25-1 with TRBJ1-5; D gene unclear. The CDR3 length is 17 residues. V was cut by 5 bases and J by 1 base, with 18 bases left in between. Per the germline V gene, CDR1 is MGHDK and CDR2 is SYGVNS.